A selection of T cell receptor beta chains follows, all from one sample in a study of PD-1 blockade in classical Hodgkin lymphoma. Some clones are missing from TCRdb's copy, which holds only in-frame ones; the method was immunoSEQ multiplex PCR. The sample shows about 40,000 clones, more than 65% of them seen only once. The sample consisted of peripheral blood mononuclear cells (PBMCs), taken before the second cycle of nivolumab. Receptors were obtained from a human donor with classical Hodgkin lymphoma. CDR3s leave out the opening cysteine and the closing phenylalanine or tryptophan. Size values are once, few and many counts, or a class for expanded clones, and some rows have none.

TRBV29-1	TRBJ1-1	NA	SGARGEWTEAF
TRBV5-1	TRBJ2-1	NA	ASSRGQGRNEQF
TRBV7-9	TRBJ1-2	NA	ASSSNPTGNYGYT
TRBV11-2	TRBJ1-1	NA	ASSLESSLTEAF
TRBV29-1	TRBJ2-3	NA	SVEGVDNTDTQY
TRBV5-4	TRBJ1-2	NA	ASSYDGILDYGYT
TRBV27	TRBJ2-7	NA	ASSLVGDSGYEQY
TRBV4-3	TRBJ1-6	NA	ASSQVPNARVIALH
TRBV7-2	TRBJ1-1	few	ASSSVFRGTEAF
TRBV6-6	TRBJ1-1	once	ASSYSRGLVGAF
TRBV18	TRBJ2-7	once	ASSPGAGTGNSYEQY
TRBV28	TRBJ2-7	NA	ASRETGFYEQY
TRBV28	TRBJ2-1	NA	ASRETSGRLNNEQF
TRBV11-2	TRBJ1-5	NA	ASSQTRNQPQH
TRBV7-2	TRBJ2-7	once	ASSLGPWVQEQY
TRBV6-1	TRBJ1-2	medium-sized	ASSEQTGQGYT
TRBV18	TRBJ2-3	medium-sized	ASSPLDSTDTQY
TRBV7-8	TRBJ1-2	NA	ASSLVEGMGYGYT
TRBV28	TRBJ1-5	NA	ASSPGAGEQPQH
TRBV5-6	TRBJ1-1	few	ASSLFQGNTEAF
TRBV4-3	TRBJ2-2	NA	ASSHTSLTGELF
TRBV7-4	TRBJ2-3	NA	ASSSRGTTQY
TRBV5-6	TRBJ1-2	NA	ASSLGDRGYGYT
TRBV28	TRBJ1-1	NA	ASSSGVVRAPEAF
TRBV7-2	TRBJ2-7	few	ASSSRTQGYEQY
TRBV4-2	TRBJ1-2	NA	ASSQDLGKGYGYT
TRBV28	TRBJ1-1	few	ASSQTQNTEAF
TRBV19	TRBJ2-5	NA	ASSEGAGVETQY
TRBV4-3	TRBJ1-2	NA	ASSQTPPIYYGYT
TRBV19	TRBJ1-1	NA	ASSPTPGQGTVNTEAF
TRBV19	TRBJ1-2	few	ASSEQTGSGGYT
TRBV18	TRBJ2-7	NA	ASSPQGMAHEQH
TRBV7-2	TRBJ1-6	once	ASSENSPLH
TRBV27	TRBJ1-5	NA	ASSVYRGGPQH
TRBV7-6	TRBJ2-3	NA	ASSLSSHGANTDTQY
TRBV1	TRBJ2-5	NA	TIPSGGAYQETQY
TRBV19	TRBJ2-4	NA	ASSLASRMLKNIQY
TRBV29-1	TRBJ2-7	NA	SVEGQGLYEQY
TRBV19	TRBJ1-4	few	ASSQDSLSEKLF
TRBV13	TRBJ2-2	NA	ASSFDRAGTGELF
TRBV6-4	TRBJ1-2	NA	ASSEGRGRNYGYT